Following are 26 T cell receptor beta chains from one sample sequenced in a study of blood T cell repertoires in COVID-19 (dated by TCRdb to the early 2020s). Libraries were made using the immunoSEQ multiplex PCR assay. Sourced from immuneACCESS, this table was stored by TCRdb with only in-frame sequences that have V and J called. A share of the clones is absent; for the studies checked, an unresolved V gene accounts for under half, and the remainder has no known explanation. The sample table lists about 98,000 clones, roughly 84% of them with a count of one. The ten top clones hold roughly 4% of the sample. Sequenced sample: peripheral blood. The receptors stem from a human donor in a cohort sampled during active COVID-19.

The chain uses TRBV24-1 and TRBJ1-2; possibly TRBD1 for D (6 bases). This CDR3 contains 13 residues. V was cut by 4 bases and J by 5 bases, with 10 bases left in between. Germline V gene lookup returns CDR1 KGHDR and CDR2 SFDVKD. CDR3 nucleotide sequence: TGTGCCACCAGTGAACCGACAGGTTATGGCTACACCTTC. Its translation is CATSEPTGYGYTF.

This chain connects TRBV19 to TRBJ1-4; D unclear. CDR1 and CDR2 (germline): LNHDA, SQIVND (reference sequence). The CDR3 contains 17 residues. The germline V and J ends were trimmed by 6 bases and 0 bases, with 17 bases remaining between them. CDR3 sequence: CASSRGLSSTTNEKLFF. Here the CDR3 DNA reads TGTGCCAGTAGCCGAGGCCTTTCCAGTACAACTAATGAAAAACTGTTTTTT.

This chain uses TRBV6-1 with TRBJ1-2; tentative D call: TRBD1 (6 bases). V was cut by 3 bases and J by 13 bases, with 18 bases left in between. CDR1 and CDR2 from the germline V gene are MNHNS and SASEGT. The CDR3 length is 13 residues. CDR3 nucleotide sequence: TGTGCCAGCAGTGACACTTATACAGGGTCAGGCACCTTC. This translates into CASSDTYTGSGTF.

The chain has TRBV14 and TRBJ2-7; no clear D gene. Germline V gives CDR1 SGHDN, CDR2 FVKESK. Trimming removed 3 bases at V and 0 bases at J, with 12 bases between. The CDR3 length is 15 residues. CDR3: CASSQVDSISYEQYF. Written as DNA, the CDR3 is TGTGCCAGCAGCCAGGTAGATTCGATCTCCTACGAGCAGTACTTC.

As concerns this clone: Within the sample, other DNA sequences also encode this same CDR3. The chain couples TRBV9 to TRBJ2-2; the D is unclear. The CDR3 consists of 15 residues. Germline V gene lookup returns CDR1 SGDLS and CDR2 YYNGEE. V was clipped by 0 bases and J by 1 base, with 7 bases between them. CDR3 residues: CASSVGRVNTGELFF. The CDR3 nucleotides are TGTGCCAGCAGCGTAGGTCGGGTGAACACCGGGGAGCTGTTTTTT.

The chain carries TRBV2 and TRBJ1-2; D remains unclear. V was pared by 7 bases and J by 6 bases, with 21 bases between. In germline, CDR1 is SNHLY, CDR2 FYNNEI. The CDR3 sequence is 15 residues long. The CDR3 loop is CASTTAKPGINGYTF. CDR3 DNA: TGTGCCAGCACCACAGCTAAGCCTGGAATAAATGGCTACACCTTC.

The chain couples TRBV28 to TRBJ1-2; TRBD1 aligns across 8 bases. CDR1 is MDHEN and CDR2 is SYDVKM in the germline V gene. Trimming at V came to 7 bases and at J to 7 bases, leaving 8 bases not matched to a gene. The CDR3 has 13 amino acids. The CDR3 is CASIPDRVRGYTF. The CDR3 region has the DNA TGTGCCAGCATCCCGGACAGGGTCCGTGGCTACACCTTC.

The chain combines TRBV6-1 with TRBJ1-5, with 8 nucleotides matching TRBD1. Germline loops: CDR1 MNHNS, CDR2 SASEGT. V lost 4 bases to trimming and J lost 2 bases; unmatched junction nucleotides: 13. CDR3 length: 18 amino acids. As DNA, the CDR3 is TGTGCCAGCAGTGTGGAGACAGGGGCCCGATATGGCAATCAGCCCCAGCATTTT. The encoded protein is CASSVETGARYGNQPQHF.

This chain's CDR3 is CASSLGGQGGMNEQFF. The DNA of the CDR3 is TGTGCCAGCAGCTTAGGGGGACAGGGAGGGATGAATGAGCAGTTCTTC. This sequence joins TRBV11-3 and TRBJ2-1, with TRBD1 matching 9 bases. CDR3 length equals 16 residues. The V gene's germline CDR1 is SGHNT and CDR2 YENEEA. V lost 1 base to trimming and J lost 7 bases; unmatched junction nucleotides: 8.

The chain is built from TRBV28 and TRBJ1-6; D unclear. Germline CDR1 and CDR2: MDHEN and SYDVKM. V was trimmed by 5 bases and J by 6 bases, leaving 8 bases between them. The CDR3 runs to 13 residues. The CDR3, as DNA: TGTGCCAGCAGTCCGGACTCTAATTCACCCCTCCACTTT. It codes for CASSPDSNSPLHF.

V and J are TRBV5-4 and TRBJ1-1; D call uncertain. The CDR3 runs 13 residues. Germline V gene data show CDR1 as SGHNT and CDR2 as YYREEE (reference sequence). V shed 1 base and J shed 2 bases, with 6 bases lying between them. The CDR3 is CASSLRRNTEAFF. The CDR3 DNA reads as TGTGCCAGCAGCTTGAGGAGAAACACTGAAGCTTTCTTT. Full variable domain (outside the CDR3, taken from reference TRBV5-4 and TRBJ1-1): ETGVTQSPTHLIKTRGQQVTLRCSSQSGHNTVSWYQQALGQGPQFIFQYYREEENGRGNFPPRFSGLQFPNYSSELNVNALELDDSALYLCASSLRRNTEAFFGQGTRLTVV.

This clone was picked up one time. This chain uses TRBV5-1 with TRBJ1-4; D is perhaps TRBD1 (5 bases). The CDR3 is made up of 14 amino acids. Trimming took 1 base from V and 8 from J, leaving 12 bases between them. CDR1 is SGHRS, CDR2 YFSETQ, per germline. CDR3 loop: CASSLTGRSEKLFF. The CDR3 coding sequence is TGCGCCAGCAGCTTGACAGGTCGATCCGAAAAACTGTTTTTT.

V and J are TRBV25-1 and TRBJ1-3; 7 bases fit TRBD1. Germline CDR1 is MGHDK and CDR2 is SYGVNS. J was trimmed by 0 bases and V by 4 bases; bases with no gene match: 6. The length of the CDR3 is 16 residues. CDR3 nucleotide sequence: TGTGCCAGCAGTGGATACAGGGGTCTCTCTGGAAACACCATATATTTT. This sequence encodes CASSGYRGLSGNTIYF. The variable domain in full, with the rest retrieved from reference TRBV25-1 and TRBJ1-3, is EADIYQTPRYLVIGTGKKITLECSQTMGHDKMYWYQQDPGMELHLIHYSYGVNSTEKGDLSSESTVSRIRTEHFPLTLESARPSHTSQYLCASSGYRGLSGNTIYFGEGSWLTVV.

The rearrangement uses TRBV4-3 and TRBJ2-2, with 14 nucleotides matching TRBD2. The CDR3 is 17 residues long. The junction had 4 bases not matched to a gene; V was cut back by 4 bases and J by 3 bases. Germline CDR1 LGHNA, CDR2 YSLEER. The CDR3 reads CASSPRTSGGYTGELFF. The CDR3 bases are TGCGCCAGCAGCCCGAGGACTAGCGGGGGGTACACCGGGGAGCTGTTTTTT.

V usage is TRBV15 and J usage is TRBJ1-1; D ambiguous. Per the germline V gene, CDR1 is LNHNV and CDR2 is YYDKDF (reference sequence). The CDR3 length is 13 residues. V lost 3 bases, J lost 0 bases, and 5 bases lay in between. In DNA form, the CDR3 reads TGTGCCACCAGCAGCGGGGTGAACACTGAAGCTTTCTTT. The encoded protein is CATSSGVNTEAFF.

The chain is built from TRBV9 and TRBJ2-1; TRBD1 matches at 9 bases. The CDR3 loop spans 17 amino acids. V lost 0 bases, J lost 6 bases, and 10 bases stayed unmatched. Germline loops: CDR1 SGDLS, CDR2 YYNGEE. The CDR3 loop reads CASSVAPGTGFPNEQFF. The CDR3 DNA is TGTGCCAGCAGCGTAGCCCCGGGGACAGGGTTCCCCAATGAGCAGTTCTTC.

This clone was recorded once. J is TRBJ2-5 and V is TRBV11-2, with 7 bases lining up with TRBD2. The CDR3 has 12 amino acids. J was trimmed by 5 bases and V by 5 bases; bases with no gene match: 2. CDR1 SGHAT and CDR2 FQNNGV come from the germline V gene. DNA for the CDR3: TGTGCCAGCAGCCTTAGCGGGGAGACCCAGTACTTC. It translates to CASSLSGETQYF.

This rearrangement joins TRBV7-9 to TRBJ1-5; no clear D. CDR1 is SEHNR, CDR2 FQNEAQ, per germline (reference sequence). The CDR3 loop spans 13 amino acids. V was pared by 3 bases and J by 4 bases, with 7 bases between. CDR3 DNA: TGTGCCAGCAGCTTCCAAACTAATCAGCCCCAGCATTTT. This encodes CASSFQTNQPQHF.

The CDR3 is CAWSGVAGTGNTEAFF. As DNA, the CDR3 is TGTGCCTGGAGTGGAGTCGCCGGGACAGGGAACACTGAAGCTTTCTTT. The gene calls are TRBV30 and TRBJ1-1; TRBD1 matches 8 bases. V lost 1 base to trimming and J lost 1 base; unmatched junction nucleotides: 8. The length of the CDR3 is 16 residues. Germline CDR1 reads GTSNPN; CDR2 reads SVGIG (reference sequence). The variable domain in full, with the rest retrieved from reference TRBV30 and TRBJ1-1, is SQTIHQWPATLVQPVGSPLSLECTVEGTSNPNLYWYRQAAGRGLQLLFYSVGIGQISSEVPQNLSASRPQDRQFILSSKKLLLSDSGFYLCAWSGVAGTGNTEAFFGQGTRLTVV.

V and J are TRBV24-1 and TRBJ2-7; a weak D match, TRBD1 (6 bases). Between the trimmed V and J ends, which lost 10 bases and 1 base, there was a span of 10 bases. CDR1 and CDR2 (germline): KGHDR, SFDVKD. This CDR3 contains 12 residues. The CDR3: CATSDSSYEQYF. In DNA form, the CDR3 reads TGTGCCACGTCGGACAGTTCCTACGAGCAGTACTTC.

V and J are TRBV6-4 and TRBJ2-2; 10 positions agree with TRBD2. V was clipped by 4 bases and J by 0 bases; unmatched bases: 8. The germline V gene encodes CDR1 MRHNA and CDR2 SNTAGT. This CDR3 is built from 18 residues. Written as DNA, the CDR3 is TGTGCCAGCAGTGCCCTCGGAGCGGGGGGGTCGAACACCGGGGAGCTGTTTTTT. It codes for CASSALGAGGSNTGELFF.

The CDR3 DNA is TGTGCCAGCAGCTTATGGGAGACATCGGGCACAGATACGCAGTATTTT. It codes for CASSLWETSGTDTQYF. The chain employs TRBV7-3 and TRBJ2-3, with a weak D call TRBD2 (5 bases). CDR1 is SGHTA, CDR2 FQGTGA, per germline. The CDR3 runs to 16 residues. Trimming removed 2 bases from V and 1 base from J, with 13 bases in between.

The chain recombines TRBV3-1 (or the pseudogene TRBV3-2) with TRBJ1-1; D is unclear. This CDR3 contains 12 residues. V was pared by 6 bases and J by 2 bases, with 7 bases between. Germline-derived CDR1 and CDR2 are LGHDT and YNNKEL (reference sequence). CDR3 DNA sequence: TGTGCCAGCAGGAGAGCTAACACTGAAGCTTTCTTT. It yields the protein CASRRANTEAFF.

The genes are TRBV2 and TRBJ1-2; TRBD1 agrees at 8 bases. CDR1 and CDR2 from the germline V gene are SNHLY and FYNNEI. J was trimmed by 5 bases and V by 4 bases; bases with no gene match: 3. This CDR3 is 13 amino acids long. CDR3 in amino acids: CASSAGGDYGYTF. In DNA, the CDR3 is TGTGCCAGCAGTGCAGGGGGCGATTATGGCTACACCTTC.

V and J are TRBV2 and TRBJ2-4; D perhaps matches TRBD2 (6 bases). This CDR3 comprises 15 residues. Germline values: CDR1 SNHLY, CDR2 FYNNEI. V shed 4 bases and J shed 2 bases, with 12 bases lying between them. This CDR3 is CASSAGLLSKNIQYF. CDR3 DNA sequence: TGTGCCAGCAGTGCGGGACTCCTCTCCAAAAACATTCAGTACTTC.

The table lists this clone with a few counts. The V and J genes are TRBV5-1 and TRBJ2-7; 9 bases agree with TRBD1. There are 15 residues in the CDR3. The germline gives CDR1 SGHRS, CDR2 YFSETQ. V shed 0 bases, J shed 6 bases, and the junction held 7 bases outside the gene matches. CDR3 nucleotide sequence: TGCGCCAGCAGCTTGGAAGGGACAGGGCTCGGCGAGCAGTACTTC. Its translation is CASSLEGTGLGEQYF. The whole variable domain, filled in from reference TRBV5-1 and TRBJ2-7, reads KAGVTQTPRYLIKTRGQQVTLSCSPISGHRSVSWYQQTPGQGLQFLFEYFSETQRNKGNFPGRFSGRQFSNSRSEMNVSTLELGDSALYLCASSLEGTGLGEQYFGPGTRLTVT.